This is a list of T cell receptor beta chains from one sample in a study of shared clonotypes between healthy human individuals. The table came from immunoSEQ multiplex PCR; TCRdb's copy has only in-frame clones and leaves some out. The data show around 2.1 million clones, 90% to 95% seen once. Sequenced material: naive CD8+ T cells from PBMCs. These receptor sequences come from a man younger than 35 in good health. Some clones in this sample may be carry-over from other donors' samples. Each CDR3 is given with its conserved first and last residue. A D gene is named only where the DNA matches it firmly. Expanded clones get a size class; other rows say once, few or many, or leave the size out.

d_gene: TRBD2; abundance: NA; j_gene: TRBJ2-3; len: 16; v_gene: TRBV19; CDR3nt: TGTGCCAGTAAACTCCGGACTAGCGGACCCACAGATACGCAGTATTTT; CDR3aa: CASKLRTSGPTDTQYF
d_gene: NA; abundance: NA; j_gene: TRBJ1-2; len: 13; v_gene: TRBV27; CDR3nt: TGTGCCAGCAGTTTGCGACGGAACTATGGCTACACCTTC; CDR3aa: CASSLRRNYGYTF
d_gene: TRBD2; abundance: NA; j_gene: TRBJ2-4; len: 15; v_gene: TRBV4-3; CDR3nt: TGCGCCAGCAGCCAAGCTAGCGGGAGGGAGGACATTCAGTACTTC; CDR3aa: CASSQASGREDIQYF
d_gene: TRBD2; abundance: NA; j_gene: TRBJ2-1; len: 17; v_gene: TRBV30; CDR3nt: TGTGCCTGGGGGGTTGGTATAGGACTAGCGGGGTACAATGAGCAGTTCTTC; CDR3aa: CAWGVGIGLAGYNEQFF
d_gene: NA; abundance: NA; j_gene: TRBJ1-2; len: 15; v_gene: TRBV27; CDR3nt: TGTGCCAGCAGCATGACAGATACAGCTATCTATGGCTACACCTTC; CDR3aa: CASSMTDTAIYGYTF
d_gene: TRBD2; abundance: NA; j_gene: TRBJ2-3; len: 17; v_gene: TRBV7-9; CDR3nt: TGTGCCAGCAGCGTACGACTAGCGGGAGGCCGCACAGATACGCAGTATTTT; CDR3aa: CASSVRLAGGRTDTQYF
d_gene: NA; abundance: once; j_gene: TRBJ2-1; len: 13; v_gene: TRBV9; CDR3nt: TGTGCCAGCAGCGTAGACCGGGAGATTGAGCAGTTCTTC; CDR3aa: CASSVDREIEQFF
d_gene: NA; abundance: NA; j_gene: TRBJ1-1; len: 15; v_gene: TRBV13; CDR3nt: TGTGCCAGCAGCCAAGAGGACGGGGTGAACACTGAAGCTTTCTTT; CDR3aa: CASSQEDGVNTEAFF
d_gene: NA; abundance: NA; j_gene: TRBJ1-2; len: 13; v_gene: TRBV29-1; CDR3nt: TGCAGCGTTGAGGCAGGGCCGGGGTATGGCTACACCTTC; CDR3aa: CSVEAGPGYGYTF
d_gene: NA; abundance: NA; j_gene: TRBJ1-1; len: 17; v_gene: TRBV21-1; CDR3nt: TGTGCCAGCAGCACACGTCCTCGTTGGGGCCGTAACACTGAAGCTTTCTTT; CDR3aa: CASSTRPRWGRNTEAFF
d_gene: NA; abundance: NA; j_gene: TRBJ2-7; len: 12; v_gene: TRBV29-1; CDR3nt: TGCAGCGTTGAAGTCAGCTCCTACGAGCAGTACTTC; CDR3aa: CSVEVSSYEQYF
d_gene: NA; abundance: NA; j_gene: TRBJ2-1; len: 15; v_gene: TRBV28; CDR3nt: TGTGCCAGCCGGGCCCTACTGAGCTCCTACAATGAGCAGTTCTTC; CDR3aa: CASRALLSSYNEQFF
d_gene: TRBD1; abundance: NA; j_gene: TRBJ2-7; len: 15; v_gene: TRBV2; CDR3nt: TGTGCCAGCAGTGATGGACAGGGGGCACGATACGAGCAGTACTTC; CDR3aa: CASSDGQGARYEQYF
d_gene: TRBD1; abundance: NA; j_gene: TRBJ2-1; len: 15; v_gene: TRBV28; CDR3nt: TGTGCCAGCAGAGAGAGACAGGGGCACTACAATGAGCAGTTCTTC; CDR3aa: CASRERQGHYNEQFF
d_gene: NA; abundance: NA; j_gene: TRBJ2-6; len: 16; v_gene: TRBV27; CDR3nt: TGTGCCAGCGGATGGGAGGTCTCCTCTGGGGCCAACGTCCTGACTTTC; CDR3aa: CASGWEVSSGANVLTF
d_gene: NA; abundance: NA; j_gene: TRBJ2-7; len: 15; v_gene: TRBV7-2; CDR3nt: TGTGCCAGCAGCTTAGGGCAGCACAGCTCCTACGAGCAGTACTTC; CDR3aa: CASSLGQHSSYEQYF
d_gene: NA; abundance: NA; j_gene: TRBJ2-1; len: 15; v_gene: TRBV6-1; CDR3nt: TGTGCCAGCATCCTGGGACCCAGGCTATGGAATGAGCAGTTCTTC; CDR3aa: CASILGPRLWNEQFF
d_gene: NA; abundance: NA; j_gene: TRBJ1-1; len: 15; v_gene: TRBV7-9; CDR3nt: TGTGCCAGCAGCGCTGCCCCGACAGGGAACACTGAAGCTTTCTTT; CDR3aa: CASSAAPTGNTEAFF
d_gene: NA; abundance: NA; j_gene: TRBJ2-7; len: 15; v_gene: TRBV5-3; CDR3nt: TGTGCCAGAAGCTTGGTAGGACTCCGGTGGGGCGAGCAGTACTTC; CDR3aa: CARSLVGLRWGEQYF
d_gene: NA; abundance: NA; j_gene: TRBJ2-2; len: 16; v_gene: TRBV7-9; CDR3nt: TGTGCCAGCAGCTCCCTGGGACACCGGAACACCGGGGAGCTGTTTTTT; CDR3aa: CASSSLGHRNTGELFF
d_gene: TRBD1; abundance: NA; j_gene: TRBJ1-1; len: 17; v_gene: TRBV11-2; CDR3nt: TGTGCCAGCAGCTTCCAAAGGGGGCGCGGGGGGAACACTGAAGCTTTCTTT; CDR3aa: CASSFQRGRGGNTEAFF
d_gene: TRBD1; abundance: NA; j_gene: TRBJ1-1; len: 15; v_gene: TRBV15; CDR3nt: TGTGCCACCAGCCACGGGGACAGCCGGAACACTGAAGCTTTCTTT; CDR3aa: CATSHGDSRNTEAFF
d_gene: TRBD2; abundance: NA; j_gene: TRBJ2-2; len: 18; v_gene: TRBV7-2; CDR3nt: TGTGCCAGCAGCAAACCGGGACTAGCGGGAGTAGCCACCGGGGAGCTGTTTTTT; CDR3aa: CASSKPGLAGVATGELFF
d_gene: NA; abundance: NA; j_gene: TRBJ1-5; len: 15; v_gene: TRBV6-1; CDR3nt: TGTGCCAGCAGTAAAGGACAGCTTAGCAATCAGCCCCAGCATTTT; CDR3aa: CASSKGQLSNQPQHF
d_gene: NA; abundance: NA; j_gene: TRBJ1-2; len: 16; v_gene: TRBV11-2; CDR3nt: TGTGCCAGCAGCTTCCCGAGACTCACCACTAACTATGGCTACACCTTC; CDR3aa: CASSFPRLTTNYGYTF
d_gene: TRBD1; abundance: NA; j_gene: TRBJ2-7; len: 16; v_gene: TRBV9; CDR3nt: TGTGCCAGCAGCGTAGACGGTACAGGGGATTCCTACGAGCAGTACTTC; CDR3aa: CASSVDGTGDSYEQYF
d_gene: NA; abundance: NA; j_gene: TRBJ1-2; len: 13; v_gene: TRBV27; CDR3nt: TGTGCCAGCAGTTTATCCCAGGGAGGAGGCTACACCTTC; CDR3aa: CASSLSQGGGYTF
d_gene: NA; abundance: NA; j_gene: TRBJ1-2; len: 20; v_gene: TRBV2; CDR3nt: TGTGCCAGCAGTGAAGCGCTTCAATCGGTATTTCGGAATTTCCCCTATGGCTACACCTTC; CDR3aa: CASSEALQSVFRNFPYGYTF
d_gene: TRBD2; abundance: few; j_gene: TRBJ2-1; len: 15; v_gene: TRBV27; CDR3nt: TGTGCCAGCAGTTTGGTAGCGGGAGGGTACAATGAGCAGTTCTTC; CDR3aa: CASSLVAGGYNEQFF
d_gene: TRBD2; abundance: NA; j_gene: TRBJ2-1; len: 14; v_gene: TRBV29-1; CDR3nt: TGCAGCGTTGTTTTTAGCGGGAGGTGGAATGAGCAGTTCTTC; CDR3aa: CSVVFSGRWNEQFF
d_gene: TRBD2; abundance: NA; j_gene: TRBJ2-1; len: 15; v_gene: TRBV10-3; CDR3nt: TGTGCCATCAGCGGACTAGCGGGGGACTACAATGAGCAGTTCTTC; CDR3aa: CAISGLAGDYNEQFF
d_gene: TRBD1; abundance: NA; j_gene: TRBJ2-5; len: 15; v_gene: TRBV4-1; CDR3nt: TGCGCCAGCTCCCAGGGCAGGGGGATAAGGGCGACCCAGTACTTC; CDR3aa: CASSQGRGIRATQYF
d_gene: NA; abundance: NA; j_gene: TRBJ2-1; len: 13; v_gene: TRBV27; CDR3nt: TGTGCCAGCCAGTTATCAGGGTACAATGAGCAGTTCTTC; CDR3aa: CASQLSGYNEQFF
d_gene: NA; abundance: NA; j_gene: TRBJ2-1; len: 15; v_gene: TRBV6-1; CDR3nt: TGTGCCAGCAGTCGGAGGGGGAGCTCCTACAATGAGCAGTTCTTC; CDR3aa: CASSRRGSSYNEQFF
d_gene: TRBD2; abundance: NA; j_gene: TRBJ2-1; len: 15; v_gene: TRBV13; CDR3nt: TGTGCCAGCAGCTCTACTAGCGACCACTACAATGAGCAGTTCTTC; CDR3aa: CASSSTSDHYNEQFF
d_gene: NA; abundance: NA; j_gene: TRBJ1-1; len: 15; v_gene: TRBV4-1; CDR3nt: TGCGCCAGCAGCAGGCCGGGGCAGTTAAACACTGAAGCTTTCTTT; CDR3aa: CASSRPGQLNTEAFF
d_gene: NA; abundance: NA; j_gene: TRBJ2-7; len: 14; v_gene: TRBV7-9; CDR3nt: TGTGCCAGCAGCTTAGTCGGCTCGGTCTACGAGCAGTACTTC; CDR3aa: CASSLVGSVYEQYF
d_gene: TRBD2; abundance: NA; j_gene: TRBJ2-7; len: 15; v_gene: TRBV27; CDR3nt: TGTGCCAGCAGTTTTGGAGCGGGAGGTTTGTACGAGCAGTACTTC; CDR3aa: CASSFGAGGLYEQYF
d_gene: NA; abundance: NA; j_gene: TRBJ2-1; len: 12; v_gene: TRBV10-2; CDR3nt: TGCGCCAGCGCGTACAGGGTCAATGAGCAGTTCTTC; CDR3aa: CASAYRVNEQFF
d_gene: NA; abundance: NA; j_gene: TRBJ1-2; len: 14; v_gene: TRBV5-4; CDR3nt: TGTGCCAGCAGCTATTGGAGGGCGGGGGATGGCTACACCTTC; CDR3aa: CASSYWRAGDGYTF
d_gene: NA; abundance: NA; j_gene: TRBJ2-7; len: 14; v_gene: TRBV9; CDR3nt: TGTGCCAGCAGCGTATACGGGAGAGGCTACGAGCAGTACTTC; CDR3aa: CASSVYGRGYEQYF